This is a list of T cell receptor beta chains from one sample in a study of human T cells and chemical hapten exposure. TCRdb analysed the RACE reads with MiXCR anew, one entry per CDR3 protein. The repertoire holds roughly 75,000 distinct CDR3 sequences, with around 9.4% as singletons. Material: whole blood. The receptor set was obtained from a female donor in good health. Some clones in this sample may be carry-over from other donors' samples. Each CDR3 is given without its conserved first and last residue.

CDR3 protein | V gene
ASRTRDRVNEQF | TRBV12-3/TRBV12-4
ASSATGTNSPLH | TRBV12-3/TRBV12-4
ASSALRQANSPLH | TRBV2
ASSTGLAGGFEQY | TRBV9
ASSDRNMNTEAF | TRBV2
ATILRPTWGSTEAF | TRBV6-5
ASSLGGLSSYEQY | TRBV12-3/TRBV12-4
ASRADRDRGQSNQPQH | TRBV2
ASSLKRLATHQETQY | TRBV7-9
ASSPGTGDNTGELF | TRBV7-9
ASSLDTKKYNEQF | TRBV6-5
ASSLQGTTNEKLF | TRBV27
ASGQGTTTEAF | TRBV14
ASSFGTAYSYEQY | TRBV28
ASSYVGRGTEAF | TRBV6-2/TRBV6-3
ASSIQGPQH | TRBV2
ASSYQETGLNEQF | TRBV6-2/TRBV6-3